These T cell receptor beta chains were read from a single sample in a study of control samples from healthy donors and cancer patients. Produced via immunoSEQ multiplex PCR; TCRdb's table is partial and in-frame only. The table lists about 73,000 clones, roughly 92% of them singletons. Sequencing input: blood. These receptors originate from a woman in her forties in good health. Both conserved end residues are part of each CDR3. Size values are once, few and many counts, or a class for expanded clones, and some rows have none.

abundance: -
v_gene: TRBV5-1
len: 13
CDR3aa: CASRPQVSYEQYF

abundance: -
v_gene: TRBV2
len: 14
CDR3aa: CASTRLWVNNEQFF

abundance: -
v_gene: TRBV12-3/TRBV12-4
len: 13
CDR3aa: CATTPSTGNTIYF

abundance: once
v_gene: TRBV19
len: 14
CDR3aa: CASTPRGESYEQYF

abundance: -
v_gene: TRBV9
len: 15
CDR3aa: CASSVEIGVEETQYF

abundance: -
v_gene: TRBV10-3
len: 12
CDR3aa: CAITTGNSPLHF

abundance: -
v_gene: TRBV7-9
len: 14
CDR3aa: CASSEAGRSYEQYF

abundance: -
v_gene: TRBV11-2
len: 13
CDR3aa: CASRGPGTDTQYF

abundance: -
v_gene: TRBV7-2
len: 15
CDR3aa: CASSPTPLYSYEQYF

abundance: -
v_gene: TRBV27
len: 10
CDR3aa: CASSRGGYTF

abundance: -
v_gene: TRBV30
len: 11
CDR3aa: CAWSVAYGYTF

abundance: -
v_gene: TRBV14
len: 17
CDR3aa: CASSQSGQGHINYGYTF

abundance: -
v_gene: TRBV20-1
len: 10
CDR3aa: CSAIQETQYF

abundance: -
v_gene: TRBV10-3
len: 15
CDR3aa: CAISALDRELTEAFF

abundance: -
v_gene: TRBV2
len: 13
CDR3aa: CASKTGVSGELFF

abundance: -
v_gene: TRBV12-5
len: 13
CDR3aa: CASGLTTGGSYTF

abundance: -
v_gene: TRBV5-1
len: 17
CDR3aa: CASSSPRRQGRYTEAFF

abundance: -
v_gene: TRBV12-3/TRBV12-4
len: 13
CDR3aa: CASSPGTGYGYTF

abundance: -
v_gene: TRBV19
len: 13
CDR3aa: CASSPGQDSPLHF

abundance: -
v_gene: TRBV6-5
len: 13
CDR3aa: CASSLAGHNEQFF